A single sample is the source of the 26 T cell receptor beta chains below, sequenced in a study of shared clonotypes between healthy human individuals. The repertoire was sequenced with immunoSEQ multiplex PCR; TCRdb's copy has only in-frame clones and lacks some. The data show a few million clones, 90% to 95% seen once. The specimen was naive CD4+ T cells sorted from blood. The subset is: CD45RA+ positively selected. These receptors all come from a man aged 18 to 29 in good health.

About this clone: The sample carries other DNA sequences with the same CDR3. The rearrangement links TRBV5-1 to TRBJ2-5, with D unresolved. Germline V gene lookup returns CDR1 SGHRS and CDR2 YFSETQ. The V end lost 0 bases, the J end lost 1 base, and 7 bases lay between the germline ends. The length of the CDR3 is 14 residues. The CDR3 loop reads CASSLAGRQETQYF. In nucleotides, the CDR3 is TGCGCCAGCAGCTTGGCGGGCCGCCAAGAGACCCAGTACTTC.

This clone was observed once. This chain links TRBV6-1 with TRBJ1-4; 7 bases fit TRBD1. The V gene's germline CDR1 is MNHNS and CDR2 SASEGT. The CDR3 sequence is 14 residues long. After removal of 6 bases from V and 4 bases from J, the junction contained 5 bases not matched to a gene. CDR3 protein: CASSLTGNNEKLFF. DNA for the CDR3: TGTGCCAGCAGCCTGACAGGGAATAATGAAAAACTGTTTTTT.

This clone was recorded only once. The chain employs TRBV2 and TRBJ2-2; tentatively, D is TRBD2 (5 bases). Per germline, CDR1 SNHLY and CDR2 FYNNEI. CDR3 length: 14 amino acids. V lost 7 bases to trimming and J lost 4 bases, with 13 bases between them. CDR3 in DNA: TGTGCCAGCAACGGTGGGGAGCTCACCGGGGAGCTGTTTTTT. This encodes CASNGGELTGELFF.

This rearrangement joins TRBV2 to TRBJ2-3, with 11 bases identical to TRBD2. Unmatched junction bases numbered 14, after V lost 7 bases and J lost 2 bases. The germline V gene encodes CDR1 SNHLY and CDR2 FYNNEI. The CDR3 totals 18 residues. The CDR3 sequence: CASTASPVLAGVTDTQYF. In DNA, the CDR3 is TGTGCCAGCACGGCCTCCCCCGTACTAGCGGGGGTCACAGATACGCAGTATTTT.

V and J are TRBV7-9 and TRBJ2-5, with D perhaps TRBD2 (5 bases). The germline V gene encodes CDR1 SEHNR and CDR2 FQNEAQ (reference sequence). The CDR3 is 15 residues long. V was shortened by 2 bases and J by 2 bases, with 12 bases between the two germline ends. CDR3 loop: CASSLPRGIQETQYF. The DNA for the CDR3 is TGTGCCAGCAGCTTACCAAGAGGGATTCAAGAGACCCAGTACTTC.

On this clone itself: The same CDR3 also results from other DNA sequences found in this sample. The chain joins TRBV27 to TRBJ1-2, with TRBD1 matching over 8 bases. Germline V lookup: CDR1 MNHEY, CDR2 SMNVEV (reference sequence). The CDR3 has 14 amino acids. V gave up 4 bases and J gave up 2 bases; unmatched junction bases: 3. The CDR3 is CASSSRQGNYGYTF. The CDR3 DNA sequence: TGTGCCAGCAGTTCCCGACAGGGGAACTATGGCTACACCTTC.

The rearrangement joins TRBV6-6 to TRBJ2-7, with TRBD1 matching 10 bases. V dropped 7 bases and J dropped 2; count of bases not matched to a gene: 5. This CDR3 contains 14 residues. The germline V gene has CDR1 MNHNY and CDR2 SVGAGI (reference sequence). CDR3 in amino acids: CASTPGQGAYEQYF. CDR3 DNA: TGTGCCAGCACTCCCGGACAGGGGGCCTACGAGCAGTACTTC.

J is TRBJ1-4 and V is TRBV6-1; the match to TRBD1 covers 9 bases. CDR1 is MNHNS, CDR2 SASEGT, per germline. This CDR3 has 17 residues. The ends lost 4 bases at V and 8 bases at J; junction bases unmatched: 14. The CDR3 region is CASSVTGQGLPPEKLFF. In DNA, the CDR3 is TGTGCCAGCAGTGTTACGGGACAGGGTCTTCCTCCCGAAAAACTGTTTTTT.

V gene TRBV13 combines with J gene TRBJ2-4, with TRBD1 matching 12 bases. This CDR3 has 16 residues. The J segment lost 7 bases and the V segment lost 4 bases, leaving 8 bases of the junction unmatched. Germline values: CDR1 PRHDT, CDR2 FYEKMQ (reference sequence). The CDR3 DNA sequence: TGTGCCAGCAGCTCTACCGGGACAGGGGGCAGGAACATTCAGTACTTC. Protein product: CASSSTGTGGRNIQYF.

In regard to this clone: The same CDR3 arises from other DNA sequences in this sample as well. The rearrangement links TRBV18 to TRBJ1-1, with a weak D call TRBD1 (6 bases). Germline loops: CDR1 KGHSH, CDR2 LQKENI. Trimming shortened V by 3 bases and J by 2 bases, and 10 bases separated the two germline ends. CDR3 length: 14 residues. CDR3 amino acids: CASSPRTANTEAFF. The DNA for the CDR3 is TGTGCCAGCTCACCCCGGACAGCTAACACTGAAGCTTTCTTT.

The chain links TRBV4-1 to TRBJ1-6, with TRBD1 matching 7 bases. V lost 5 bases, J lost 9 bases, and 13 bases stayed unmatched. Germline V gene data show CDR1 as MGHRA and CDR2 as YSYEKL. CDR3 size: 16 residues. CDR3 loop: CASSLRTGGWGSPLHF. DNA of the CDR3: TGCGCCAGCAGCTTACGGACAGGTGGATGGGGTTCACCCCTCCACTTT.

The chain employs TRBV7-6 and TRBJ2-1; D remains unclear. This CDR3 comprises 12 residues. Trimming stripped 4 bases from V and 7 bases from J, with 8 bases between. Germline V gene lookup returns CDR1 SGHVS and CDR2 FNYEAQ. The CDR3 sequence: CASSSPPNEQFF. CDR3 bases: TGTGCCAGCAGCTCCCCGCCTAATGAGCAGTTCTTC.

The rearrangement joins TRBV2 to TRBJ2-1; the match to TRBD1 covers 9 bases. Germline V gives CDR1 SNHLY, CDR2 FYNNEI. The CDR3 consists of 15 residues. The junction had 7 bases not matched to a gene; V was cut back by 6 bases and J by 4 bases. CDR3 nucleotides: TGTGCCAGCAGCCAGGACAGGGGACTGTACAATGAGCAGTTCTTC. Translating it yields CASSQDRGLYNEQFF.

This chain's CDR3 is CASSIQGSNYEQYF. CDR3 nucleotide sequence: TGTGCCAGCAGCATACAGGGGTCAAACTACGAGCAGTACTTC. The chain carries TRBV7-9 and TRBJ2-7; 7 nucleotides line up with TRBD1. CDR3 length equals 14 residues. The V gene's germline CDR1 is SEHNR and CDR2 FQNEAQ (reference sequence). J lost 3 bases, V lost 5 bases, and 7 bases had no gene match.

The chain has TRBV19 and TRBJ1-6, with D maybe TRBD1 (6 bases). Trimming left V 0 bases short and J 7 bases short, with 13 bases between. This CDR3 comprises 16 residues. Germline CDR1 LNHDA, CDR2 SQIVND (reference sequence). This CDR3 is CASSIEAGAQNSPLHF. In DNA form, the CDR3 reads TGTGCCAGTAGTATAGAAGCAGGGGCGCAGAATTCACCCCTCCACTTT.

The CDR3: CASSKDRGGYTF. The CDR3, as DNA: TGTGCCAGCAGCAAGGACAGGGGTGGCTACACCTTC. The rearrangement uses TRBV5-4 and TRBJ1-2, with 9 bases matching TRBD1. With V trimmed by 4 bases and J by 7 bases, 2 bases remained unmatched. CDR1 is SGHNT and CDR2 is YYREEE in the germline V gene (reference sequence). The CDR3 consists of 12 residues.

The V call is TRBV7-2, the J call TRBJ2-1, with 9 bases aligning to TRBD2. Per the germline V gene, CDR1 is SGHTA and CDR2 is FQGNSA. The CDR3 extends over 13 amino acids. The J segment lost 12 bases and the V segment lost 2 bases, leaving 5 bases of the junction unmatched. CDR3 protein: CASSLKREVGQFF. DNA of the CDR3: TGTGCCAGCAGCTTAAAGCGGGAGGTTGGGCAGTTCTTC.

The chain is built from TRBV7-9 and TRBJ1-1; no definite D call. The CDR3 consists of 14 residues. In germline, CDR1 is SEHNR, CDR2 FQNEAQ (reference sequence). V lost 0 bases and J 2 bases, leaving 7 bases between the germline ends. CDR3 sequence (DNA): TGTGCCAGCAGCTTAGCGGAGGGAAACACTGAAGCTTTCTTT. Amino acid sequence: CASSLAEGNTEAFF.

This clone was observed once. The CDR3 DNA sequence: TGTGCCATCAAACTGACAGGGGGCGACTATGGCTACACCTTC. Translating gives CAIKLTGGDYGYTF. V is TRBV10-3 and J is TRBJ1-2; TRBD1 matches at 10 bases. The V gene end was trimmed by 7 bases and the J gene end by 3 bases; junction bases not matched to a gene: 5. CDR1 ENHRY and CDR2 SYGVKD come from the germline V gene. This CDR3 region has 14 residues.

On this clone: Other DNA sequences from this sample encode an identical CDR3 as well. The rearrangement joins TRBV2 to TRBJ1-6; 10 positions match TRBD1. The J segment lost 6 bases and the V segment lost 6 bases, leaving 2 bases of the junction unmatched. This CDR3 spans 14 amino acids. Germline V lookup: CDR1 SNHLY, CDR2 FYNNEI. Here the CDR3 reads CASRRTGGNSPLHF. In DNA form, the CDR3 reads TGTGCCAGCAGGAGGACAGGGGGTAATTCACCCCTCCACTTT.

This clone has a single count. The chain combines TRBV7-2 with TRBJ2-2; 7 positions agree with TRBD1. Per the germline V gene, CDR1 is SGHTA and CDR2 is FQGNSA. J was trimmed by 7 bases and V by 4 bases; bases with no gene match: 9. The CDR3 sequence is 15 residues long. This CDR3 reads CASSSTGLADGELFF. CDR3 in DNA: TGTGCCAGCAGCTCGACAGGGTTGGCCGACGGGGAGCTGTTTTTT.

V and J are TRBV5-1 and TRBJ1-5; a weak D match, TRBD1 (5 bases). V gave up 0 bases and J gave up 2 bases, with 12 bases separating them. Germline loops: CDR1 SGHRS, CDR2 YFSETQ. This CDR3 comprises 16 residues. CDR3 nucleotides: TGCGCCAGCAGCTTGGAACCGGGACCCGGCAATCAGCCCCAGCATTTT. Its translation: CASSLEPGPGNQPQHF.

The rearrangement uses TRBV6-5 and TRBJ1-3; D may be TRBD1 (6 bases). This CDR3 is built from 15 residues. V was shortened by 4 bases and J by 4 bases, with 14 bases between the two germline ends. Looked up from germline, CDR1 is MNHEY and CDR2 is SVGAGI. The CDR3 DNA is TGTGCCAGCAGTTTTACGTGGGACAAAGGAAACACCATATATTTT. Encoded protein: CASSFTWDKGNTIYF.

V usage is TRBV18 and J usage is TRBJ2-7; TRBD1 aligns across 9 bases. This CDR3 comprises 15 residues. Germline CDR1 reads KGHSH; CDR2 reads LQKENI. Germline trimming cut 2 bases from V and 5 bases from J; bases unmatched to any gene: 7. The CDR3 protein is CASSPWDRVADEQYF. The CDR3 DNA follows: TGTGCCAGCTCACCATGGGACAGGGTCGCCGACGAGCAGTACTTC.

Comments on this clone: Other DNA sequences within the sample encode an identical CDR3. The chain is built from TRBV5-1 and TRBJ2-5, with TRBD1 matching over 7 bases. This CDR3 region has 14 residues. Germline CDR1 is SGHRS and CDR2 is YFSETQ. V was pared by 4 bases and J by 2 bases, with 5 bases of the junction left unmatched. The CDR3 coding sequence is TGCGCCAGCAGCCCTCGGACAGGTCAAGAGACCCAGTACTTC. Its translation: CASSPRTGQETQYF.

The V and J genes are TRBV27 and TRBJ1-2, with D unresolved. The CDR3 contains 16 residues. Germline lookup yields CDR1 MNHEY and CDR2 SMNVEV (reference sequence). Between the trimmed V and J ends, which lost 0 bases and 8 bases, there was a span of 19 bases. The CDR3 DNA sequence: TGTGCCAGCAGTTTATCGGGCAGGAGGACGGTAGGCGGCTACACCTTC. Protein: CASSLSGRRTVGGYTF.